What follows are 11 T cell receptor beta chains derived from one specimen sequenced in a study of shared T cell receptors in the human thymus. The assay was immunoSEQ multiplex PCR, and TCRdb's table has in-frame clones only and misses some. The data contain approximately 580,000 clones, 75% to 80% of them singletons. These data were also reused for a study on human thymus T cells.

The sequenced sample was thymocytes. The receptors here all came from a boy under three years old with a congenital heart defect.

This clone has just one count. The same CDR3 can be traced to other DNA sequences in this sample. This chain uses TRBV4-1 with TRBJ2-5; 12 bases map to TRBD2. CDR3 length equals 17 residues. Germline V CDR1 and CDR2: MGHRA, YSYEKL. The V and J ends lost 0 bases and 4 bases, in that order; junction bases with no gene match: 6. CDR3 bases: TGCGCCAGCAGCCAAGATGGGCTAGCGGGAGGGGGAGAGACCCAGTACTTC. Translated: CASSQDGLAGGGETQYF.

V usage is TRBV6-1 and J usage is TRBJ2-7; TRBD1 agrees at 8 bases. The germline CDR1 and CDR2 sequences are MNHNS and SASEGT. V trimming: 10 bases; J trimming: 6 bases; junction bases outside the gene matches: 14. The CDR3 spans 14 residues. The CDR3 sequence is CAISGRDRGVEQYF. The DNA of the CDR3 is TGTGCCATCTCGGGCCGAGACAGGGGAGTCGAGCAGTACTTC.

This clone was found once. V is TRBV12-5 and J is TRBJ2-3; 12 bases line up with TRBD2. CDR1 and CDR2 (germline): LGHNT, FRNRAP. The CDR3 runs to 16 residues. V was pared by 5 bases and J by 7 bases, with 10 bases of the junction left unmatched. In DNA, the CDR3 is TGTGCTAGTGGTCACCTGACTAGCGGGAGTTCGAATACGCAGTATTTT. This codes for CASGHLTSGSSNTQYF.

The chain has TRBV15 and TRBJ2-1, with a possible D match to TRBD1 (5 bases). From germline, CDR1 is LNHNV and CDR2 YYDKDF (reference sequence). Trimming took off 4 bases at V and 8 bases at J, with 18 bases between the two ends. This CDR3 is built from 15 residues. The CDR3: CATSMGRVVAYEQFF. The DNA for the CDR3 is TGTGCCACCAGCATGGGCAGGGTCGTAGCTTATGAGCAGTTCTTC. The full variable domain, its missing parts supplied by reference TRBV15 and TRBJ2-1, is DAMVIQNPRYQVTQFGKPVTLSCSQTLNHNVMYWYQQKSSQAPKLLFHYYDKDFNNEADTPDNFQSRRPNTSFCFLDIRSPGLGDTAMYLCATSMGRVVAYEQFFGPGTRLTVL.

This chain uses TRBV12-5 with TRBJ1-4; 9 positions match TRBD1. V gave up 0 bases and J gave up 2 bases; unmatched junction bases: 7. CDR3 length equals 18 residues. Germline lookup yields CDR1 LGHNT and CDR2 FRNRAP. CDR3 protein: CASGLVQGAKFTNEKLFF. The CDR3 region has the DNA TGTGCTAGTGGTTTGGTACAGGGGGCGAAGTTTACTAATGAAAAACTGTTTTTT.

V usage is TRBV5-1 and J usage is TRBJ1-2; 7 bases map to TRBD1. Germline V gene data show CDR1 as SGHRS and CDR2 as YFSETQ. With 4 bases clipped from V and 4 bases from J, the junction kept 13 bases outside the gene matches. CDR3 length: 16 residues. The chain's CDR3 is CASSQHSTGYGYGYTF. The CDR3 bases are TGCGCCAGCAGCCAACACTCGACAGGGTACGGCTATGGCTACACCTTC.

This chain joins TRBV7-2 and TRBJ2-2; D unresolved. Trimming stripped 5 bases from V and 6 bases from J, with 10 bases between. Germline loops: CDR1 SGHTA, CDR2 FQGNSA. This CDR3 is 13 amino acids long. CDR3 sequence (DNA): TGTGCCAGCAGCCCCCTTATAGCCGGGGAGCTGTTTTTT. It translates to CASSPLIAGELFF.

The chain recombines TRBV19 with TRBJ1-4; 8 positions agree with TRBD1. Germline trimming cut 5 bases from V and 6 bases from J; bases unmatched to any gene: 8. There are 15 residues in the CDR3. Per germline, CDR1 LNHDA and CDR2 SQIVND (reference sequence). DNA for the CDR3: TGTGCCAGTAGTGTTCGGGACAGGCTTGATGAAAAACTGTTTTTT. Amino acid sequence: CASSVRDRLDEKLFF.

This chain connects TRBV6-4 to TRBJ2-7; D is possibly TRBD1 (7 bases). CDR3 length: 16 amino acids. The V and J ends lost 6 bases and 4 bases respectively, with 22 bases between them. The germline V gene encodes CDR1 MRHNA and CDR2 SNTAGT. The chain's CDR3 is CASSLDYTRGLYEQYF. The CDR3 region has the DNA TGTGCCAGCAGCCTGGACTACACGAGGGGGCTTTACGAGCAGTACTTC.

The rearrangement joins TRBV7-7 to TRBJ2-1, with 9 bases that match TRBD1. CDR1 and CDR2 (germline): SSHAT, FNYEAQ (reference sequence). The CDR3 covers 15 residues. Unmatched junction bases numbered 3, after V lost 3 bases and J lost 3 bases. CDR3 bases: TGTGCCAGCAGCTTGGACAGGGGACGCTACAATGAGCAGTTCTTC. Its translation: CASSLDRGRYNEQFF.

V gene TRBV30 combines with J gene TRBJ2-7; 9 nucleotides align to TRBD2. The CDR3 extends over 19 amino acids. CDR1 and CDR2 from the germline V gene are GTSNPN and SVGIG (reference sequence). The ends lost 5 bases at V and 5 bases at J; junction bases unmatched: 25. CDR3 region: CAWDAPGPLSGGAFDEQYF. The CDR3 DNA follows: TGTGCCTGGGATGCACCGGGACCCCTTAGCGGGGGAGCCTTCGACGAGCAGTACTTC.